These 21 T cell receptor beta chains share one sample of origin, sequenced in a study of cytomegalovirus exposure and HLA in healthy donors. The PCR was carried out with 60 Vbeta primers and 13 Jbeta primers. Some clones are missing from TCRdb's copy, which holds only in-frame ones; the method was immunoSEQ multiplex PCR. This sample has 200,000 to 250,000 clones; approximately 79% occur once, and the top ten carry 1.7%. Input material: PBMCs. The receptors here all came from a man aged 45-65 years in good health and CMV-seronegative.

The CDR3 is CASSQRSINTEAFF. CDR3 coding DNA: TGTGCCAGCAGCCAGAGGAGTATTAACACTGAAGCTTTCTTT. The rearrangement uses TRBV7-6 and TRBJ1-1; D is unclear. The germline V and J ends were trimmed by 5 bases and 2 bases, with 12 bases remaining between them. The CDR3 spans 14 residues. The germline V gene encodes CDR1 SGHVS and CDR2 FNYEAQ.

This chain connects TRBV4-2 to TRBJ1-5, with TRBD1 identical over 9 bases. The CDR3 is 19 amino acids. The V gene's germline CDR1 is LGHNA and CDR2 YNFKEQ. J lost 0 bases, V lost 8 bases, and 17 bases had no gene match. The chain's CDR3 is CASGYTGTGLIYSNQPQHF. CDR3 bases: TGTGCCAGCGGCTACACCGGGACAGGGCTGATTTATAGCAATCAGCCCCAGCATTTT.

The chain uses TRBV19 and TRBJ2-7; TRBD2 is a possible D gene (6 bases). In germline, CDR1 is LNHDA, CDR2 SQIVND (reference sequence). The CDR3 has 14 amino acids. The ends were cut back, 6 bases at V and 5 bases at J, with 17 bases in the middle. The chain's CDR3 is CASRHSGDPDEQYF. In DNA, the CDR3 is TGTGCCAGTAGGCATTCGGGAGATCCGGACGAGCAGTACTTC.

The V call is TRBV6-5, the J call TRBJ1-2; 8 bases align to TRBD1. The V gene's germline CDR1 is MNHEY and CDR2 SVGAGI. The CDR3 consists of 14 residues. The V gene end was trimmed by 6 bases and the J gene end by 3 bases; junction bases not matched to a gene: 6. CDR3 loop: CASRRGQGHYGYTF. The CDR3 bases are TGTGCCAGCAGGAGAGGACAGGGCCACTATGGCTACACCTTC.

The V call is TRBV18, the J call TRBJ2-1; D perhaps matches TRBD2 (5 bases). Germline lookup yields CDR1 KGHSH and CDR2 LQKENI. The CDR3 runs 13 residues. V was cut by 0 bases and J by 8 bases, with 8 bases left in between. CDR3 amino acids: CASSPPLAHEQFF. CDR3 bases: TGTGCCAGCTCACCACCGCTAGCCCATGAGCAGTTCTTC.

The rearrangement links TRBV28 to TRBJ2-1, with D possibly matching TRBD2 (6 bases). CDR3 length equals 14 residues. V was cut by 5 bases and J by 9 bases, with 17 bases left in between. In germline, CDR1 is MDHEN, CDR2 SYDVKM. CDR3 sequence reads: CASSAPVLAAEQFF. CDR3 bases: TGTGCCAGCAGTGCGCCCGTACTAGCAGCTGAGCAGTTCTTC. The variable domain in full, completed from reference TRBV28 and TRBJ2-1, reads DVKVTQSSRYLVKRTGEKVFLECVQDMDHENMFWYRQDPGLGLRLIYFSYDVKMKEKGDIPEGYSVSREKKERFSLILESASTNQTSMYLCASSAPVLAAEQFFGPGTRLTVL.

The chain combines TRBV11-3 with TRBJ2-1, with 7 bases fitting TRBD2. Germline assignment: CDR1 SGHNT and CDR2 YENEEA. This CDR3 spans 12 amino acids. V shed 5 bases and J 9 bases; nucleotides not matched to a gene: 4. The CDR3 nucleotides read TGTGCCAGCAGCGGGAGGGTCGGTGAGCAGTTCTTC. Encoded protein: CASSGRVGEQFF.

V is TRBV6-4 and J is TRBJ1-2; D not certain. This CDR3 has 13 amino acids. The germline V gene encodes CDR1 MRHNA and CDR2 SNTAGT. V dropped 5 bases and J dropped 2 bases, with 9 bases sitting between them. CDR3 nucleotides: TGTGCCAGCAGTCAGTTTGCCAACTATGGCTACACCTTC. Translating gives CASSQFANYGYTF.

This chain connects TRBV2 to TRBJ2-7, with 9 bases aligning to TRBD1. Looked up from germline, CDR1 is SNHLY and CDR2 is FYNNEI. This CDR3 spans 15 amino acids. The trim removed 8 bases at V and 3 bases at J, leaving 11 bases unmatched. CDR3 sequence (DNA): TGTGCCAGCCGTTTCGACAGGGGGACACTCTACGAGCAGTACTTC. Protein product: CASRFDRGTLYEQYF. Together with reference TRBV2 and TRBJ2-7, the CDR3 gives the full variable domain: EPEVTQTPSHQVTQMGQEVILRCVPISNHLYFYWYRQILGQKVEFLVSFYNNEISEKSEIFDDQFSVERPDGSNFTLKIRSTKLEDSAMYFCASRFDRGTLYEQYFGPGTRLTVT.

The chain uses TRBV9 and TRBJ2-4; D is possibly TRBD2 (5 bases). This CDR3 is built from 16 residues. V lost 3 bases and J 3 bases, leaving 16 bases between the germline ends. In germline, CDR1 is SGDLS, CDR2 YYNGEE. The CDR3 here is CASSAKLDSGKNIQYF. The CDR3 DNA is TGTGCCAGCAGCGCCAAACTAGATTCGGGCAAAAACATTCAGTACTTC.

The table lists this clone with a few counts. The chain carries TRBV2 and TRBJ2-5, with D perhaps TRBD2 (6 bases). The ends were cut back, 4 bases at V and 5 bases at J, with 23 bases in the middle. There are 17 residues in the CDR3. Germline V gives CDR1 SNHLY, CDR2 FYNNEI. The CDR3 protein is CASSGLEGLPFHETQYF. Written as DNA, the CDR3 is TGTGCCAGCAGTGGGTTAGAGGGACTCCCCTTCCATGAGACCCAGTACTTC.

The J gene is TRBJ2-1, the V gene TRBV7-2, with 11 bases aligning to TRBD2. The CDR3 totals 15 residues. The ends lost 7 bases at V and 4 bases at J; junction bases unmatched: 6. In germline, CDR1 is SGHTA, CDR2 FQGNSA. CDR3 region: CASTGTSGSYNEQFF. The CDR3 DNA sequence: TGTGCCAGCACCGGGACTAGCGGATCTTACAATGAGCAGTTCTTC.

V is TRBV27 and J is TRBJ1-1, with D perhaps TRBD1 (5 bases). V was pared by 4 bases and J by 1 base, with 13 bases between. This CDR3 region has 15 residues. The germline V gene has CDR1 MNHEY and CDR2 SMNVEV (reference sequence). This CDR3 is CASSSQTDWNTEAFF. CDR3 bases: TGTGCCAGCAGTTCCCAGACAGATTGGAACACTGAAGCTTTCTTT.

This clone was detected a few times. The rearrangement links TRBV29-1 to TRBJ2-3; D call uncertain. V shed 6 bases and J shed 6 bases, with 13 bases lying between them. CDR1 is SQVTM and CDR2 is ANQGSEA in the germline V gene. This CDR3 comprises 12 residues. This CDR3 is CSVPVIGDTQYF. CDR3 coding DNA: TGCAGCGTCCCCGTGATCGGGGATACGCAGTATTTT.

CDR3 protein: CASSLAQGLGYTF. The DNA for the CDR3 is TGTGCCAGCAGTTTAGCTCAGGGTCTTGGCTACACCTTC. The chain uses TRBV28 and TRBJ1-2, with a possible D match to TRBD1 (5 bases). Germline V lookup: CDR1 MDHEN, CDR2 SYDVKM. The CDR3 covers 13 residues. Trimming removed 2 bases at V and 7 bases at J, with 11 bases between.

The J gene is TRBJ1-1, the V gene TRBV7-3; D is uncertain. The CDR3 loop spans 13 amino acids. CDR1 SGHTA and CDR2 FQGTGA come from the germline V gene. V lost 5 bases to trimming and J lost 0 bases, with 7 bases between them. CDR3 region: CASSARMNTEAFF. The DNA for the CDR3 is TGTGCCAGCAGCGCTAGAATGAACACTGAAGCTTTCTTT.

The V and J genes are TRBV28 and TRBJ2-5; TRBD1 aligns across 7 bases. This CDR3 comprises 16 residues. Per germline, CDR1 MDHEN and CDR2 SYDVKM. V was pared by 3 bases and J by 2 bases, with 9 bases of the junction left unmatched. CDR3 DNA sequence: TGTGCCAGCAGTTTTTACATCCGGGACAGACAAGAGACCCAGTACTTC. This gives the protein CASSFYIRDRQETQYF. Full variable domain (missing parts from reference TRBV28 and TRBJ2-5): DVKVTQSSRYLVKRTGEKVFLECVQDMDHENMFWYRQDPGLGLRLIYFSYDVKMKEKGDIPEGYSVSREKKERFSLILESASTNQTSMYLCASSFYIRDRQETQYFGPGTRLLVL.

The rearrangement links TRBV10-1 to TRBJ2-1, with 8 nucleotides matching TRBD2. Germline CDR1 and CDR2: WNHNN and SYGVQD (reference sequence). The J segment lost 6 bases and the V segment lost 2 bases, leaving 0 bases of the junction unmatched. This CDR3 comprises 13 residues. CDR3 in amino acids: CASSETSGNEQFF. CDR3 nucleotides: TGCGCCAGCAGTGAGACTAGCGGCAATGAGCAGTTCTTC.

This rearrangement joins TRBV14 to TRBJ2-1; 8 bases are a match to TRBD2. This CDR3 is built from 15 residues. The V gene end was trimmed by 3 bases and the J gene end by 7 bases; junction bases not matched to a gene: 8. Germline-derived CDR1 and CDR2 are SGHDN and FVKESK. The CDR3 region has the DNA TGTGCCAGCAGCCATGTGACTAGCGTTATTAATGAGCAGTTCTTC. Amino acid sequence: CASSHVTSVINEQFF.

This chain joins TRBV4-1 and TRBJ1-2, with D unresolved. Germline V lookup: CDR1 MGHRA, CDR2 YSYEKL. The CDR3 covers 13 residues. Trimming removed 0 bases at V and 4 bases at J, with 6 bases between. CDR3 in DNA: TGCGCCAGCAGCCAAGATATGGCCTATGGCTACACCTTC. It is translated as CASSQDMAYGYTF.

V and J are TRBV28 and TRBJ1-5; TRBD1 agrees at 9 bases. This CDR3 region has 15 residues. Germline values: CDR1 MDHEN, CDR2 SYDVKM. V trimming: 7 bases; J trimming: 0 bases; junction bases outside the gene matches: 4. CDR3 sequence: CASTGTGHSNQPQHF. The CDR3 DNA reads TGTGCCAGCACCGGGACAGGGCATAGCAATCAGCCCCAGCATTTT. Full variable domain (outside the CDR3, taken from reference TRBV28 and TRBJ1-5): DVKVTQSSRYLVKRTGEKVFLECVQDMDHENMFWYRQDPGLGLRLIYFSYDVKMKEKGDIPEGYSVSREKKERFSLILESASTNQTSMYLCASTGTGHSNQPQHFGDGTRLSIL.